Below are 23 T cell receptor beta chains sequenced from a single sample in a study of blood T cell repertoires in COVID-19. Measured with immunoSEQ multiplex PCR; TCRdb has only the in-frame clones, and not every one. The data show tens of thousands of clones, with more than 70% seen just once and around 7.2% held by the top ten. The sample consisted of peripheral blood. All receptors come from a woman older than 75 with acute or convalescent COVID-19.

The CDR3 sequence: CASSPGQGRTPSWGYTF. CDR3 nucleotide sequence: TGTGCCAGCAGCCCGGGACAGGGCCGAACCCCCAGCTGGGGCTACACCTTC. V usage is TRBV14 and J usage is TRBJ1-2; 9 bases agree with TRBD1. The J segment lost 8 bases and the V segment lost 4 bases, leaving 17 bases of the junction unmatched. Germline V lookup: CDR1 SGHDN, CDR2 FVKESK. The CDR3 is made up of 17 amino acids.

A note on this clone: The junction differs from germline at one of its ends, possibly a read error. V and J are TRBV7-7 and TRBJ1-4, with D tentatively TRBD1 (5 bases). CDR3 size: 13 residues. The germline V gene has CDR1 SSHAT and CDR2 FNYEAQ (reference sequence). In DNA form, the CDR3 reads TGTGCTAGCAGCTTGGGGCTGGGTGAAAAACTGTTTTTT. Residues: CASSLGLGEKLFF.

The chain combines TRBV30 with TRBJ2-1; 9 nucleotides align to TRBD2. Germline V lookup: CDR1 GTSNPN, CDR2 SVGIG (reference sequence). V trimming: 3 bases; J trimming: 0 bases; junction bases outside the gene matches: 9. The CDR3 is made up of 17 amino acids. CDR3 loop: CAWSAYAGGSSYNEQFF. The CDR3 bases are TGTGCCTGGAGCGCCTACGCGGGGGGGAGCTCCTACAATGAGCAGTTCTTC. Full variable domain (outside the CDR3, taken from reference TRBV30 and TRBJ2-1): SQTIHQWPATLVQPVGSPLSLECTVEGTSNPNLYWYRQAAGRGLQLLFYSVGIGQISSEVPQNLSASRPQDRQFILSSKKLLLSDSGFYLCAWSAYAGGSSYNEQFFGPGTRLTVL.

The J gene is TRBJ2-7, the V gene TRBV6-5; D gene unclear. Germline V gene data show CDR1 as MNHEY and CDR2 as SVGAGI. This CDR3 has 12 residues. Trimming pared 6 bases from V and 6 bases from J, leaving 12 bases between. The CDR3 reads CASSPGYSEQYF. Here the CDR3 DNA reads TGTGCCAGCAGCCCCGGTTACAGCGAGCAGTACTTC.

This rearrangement joins TRBV15 to TRBJ2-2, with 11 bases fitting TRBD1. Trimming cost V 0 bases and J 9 bases; bases outside gene matches: 6. This CDR3 is built from 16 residues. Germline V gives CDR1 LNHNV, CDR2 YYDKDF (reference sequence). CDR3 protein: CATSREDRGPSRELFF. The CDR3 coding sequence is TGTGCCACCAGCAGAGAGGACAGGGGGCCGTCAAGGGAGCTGTTTTTT.

The genes are TRBV12-3 or TRBV12-4 and TRBJ1-5; D not resolved. The CDR3 sequence is 13 residues long. V gave up 4 bases and J gave up 9 bases, with 13 bases separating them. CDR3 sequence reads: CASSSAVGGPQHF. CDR3 coding DNA: TGTGCCAGCAGTTCCGCCGTCGGAGGGCCCCAGCATTTT.

This chain joins TRBV5-1 and TRBJ2-2; D perhaps matches TRBD1 (7 bases). Germline-derived CDR1 and CDR2 are SGHRS and YFSETQ. Trimming took 4 bases from V and 4 from J, leaving 11 bases between them. CDR3 length: 14 residues. CDR3: CASSPGDSTGELFF. CDR3 sequence (DNA): TGCGCCAGCAGCCCGGGGGACAGCACCGGGGAGCTGTTTTTT.

The rearrangement links TRBV27 to TRBJ2-7, with a possible D match to TRBD1 (5 bases). Germline CDR1 is MNHEY and CDR2 is SMNVEV (reference sequence). The CDR3 consists of 12 residues. V was clipped by 8 bases and J by 2 bases, with 10 bases between them. CDR3 region: CASFGRAYEQYF. The CDR3 DNA reads TGTGCCAGCTTCGGCAGGGCCTACGAGCAGTACTTC.

In this sample, this clone turned up once. The chain joins TRBV14 to TRBJ1-2; 7 nucleotides agree with TRBD1. Trimming removed 5 bases from V and 8 bases from J; junction bases left unmatched: 8. Per germline, CDR1 SGHDN and CDR2 FVKESK. This CDR3 is 13 amino acids long. CDR3 DNA sequence: TGTGCCAGCAGCACCCGACAGGGCCAGGGCTACACCTTC. It translates to CASSTRQGQGYTF.

The chain has TRBV5-1 and TRBJ1-2, with TRBD1 as a possible D gene (6 bases). CDR1 is SGHRS, CDR2 YFSETQ, per germline. The CDR3 length is 15 residues. V was pared by 4 bases and J by 2 bases, with 15 bases between. CDR3 bases: TGCGCCAGCAGCCCGGACGGGGGGCAAAACTATGGCTACACCTTC. This gives the protein CASSPDGGQNYGYTF.

This chain connects TRBV4-1 to TRBJ2-3, with D perhaps TRBD2 (6 bases). V gave up 0 bases and J gave up 6 bases, with 7 bases separating them. Germline V gene data show CDR1 as MGHRA and CDR2 as YSYEKL. This CDR3 spans 13 amino acids. CDR3 in amino acids: CASSQEGGDTQYF. The CDR3 DNA is TGCGCCAGCAGCCAAGAGGGGGGTGATACGCAGTATTTT.

The table lists this clone with a count of one. This rearrangement joins TRBV19 to TRBJ2-7; 13 bases agree with TRBD2. The ends lost 4 bases at V and 3 bases at J; junction bases unmatched: 6. The germline CDR1 and CDR2 sequences are LNHDA and SQIVND (reference sequence). The CDR3 consists of 16 residues. The CDR3 DNA reads TGTGCCAGTAGTACCCTAGGACTAGCGGGAGTCTACGAGCAGTACTTC. As protein: CASSTLGLAGVYEQYF.

This chain connects TRBV6-2 or TRBV6-3 to TRBJ2-7; 9 bases map to TRBD1. Per the germline V gene, CDR1 is MNHEY and CDR2 is SVGEGT. The V and J ends lost 6 bases and 5 bases, in that order; junction bases with no gene match: 14. The CDR3 runs 16 residues. This CDR3 is CASSRPPDRGKDEQYF. In DNA form, the CDR3 reads TGTGCCAGCAGCCGCCCCCCGGACAGGGGAAAGGACGAGCAGTACTTC.

This clone was observed a single time. The chain has TRBV6-5 and TRBJ2-1; 11 nucleotides agree with TRBD2. This CDR3 contains 14 residues. Germline V CDR1 and CDR2: MNHEY, SVGAGI. The trim removed 6 bases at V and 6 bases at J, leaving 4 bases unmatched. The CDR3 nucleotides read TGTGCCAGCAGGGGTAGCGGGAGGGGCAATGAGCAGTTCTTC. Protein: CASRGSGRGNEQFF.

The rearrangement joins TRBV29-1 to TRBJ1-3, with D maybe TRBD1 (5 bases). Germline V gives CDR1 SQVTM, CDR2 ANQGSEA. V was pared by 6 bases and J by 0 bases, with 15 bases between. The CDR3 is 15 amino acids. The CDR3 loop is CSVFLRADSGNTIYF. The CDR3 DNA reads as TGCAGCGTGTTCCTCAGGGCAGACTCTGGAAACACCATATATTTT.

This chain links TRBV7-9 with TRBJ1-2, with 8 bases identical to TRBD1. Germline lookup yields CDR1 SEHNR and CDR2 FQNEAQ (reference sequence). Trimming took 2 bases from V and 0 from J; bases not matched to a gene: 2. The CDR3 runs to 15 residues. In nucleotides, the CDR3 is TGTGCCAGCAGCTTACAGGGGGCGCCTAACTATGGCTACACCTTC. Protein: CASSLQGAPNYGYTF.

This clone was seen once. This chain links TRBV3-1 (or the pseudogene TRBV3-2) with TRBJ2-1; 7 bases align to TRBD1. Germline-derived CDR1 and CDR2 are LGHDT and YNNKEL (reference sequence). This CDR3 is built from 15 residues. J was trimmed by 8 bases and V by 2 bases; bases with no gene match: 9. CDR3 coding DNA: TGTGCCAGCAGCCAAAGGGGGCGGAGTTCCCATGAGCAGTTCTTC. It is translated as CASSQRGRSSHEQFF.

The chain uses TRBV29-1 and TRBJ1-2, with TRBD1 as a possible D gene (5 bases). Trimming removed 4 bases at V and 6 bases at J, with 9 bases between. In germline, CDR1 is SQVTM, CDR2 ANQGSEA. This CDR3 is built from 11 residues. The CDR3 nucleotides read TGCAGCGTTGCAGGGTACAATGGCTACACCTTC. This encodes CSVAGYNGYTF.

Only a few counts were recorded for this clone. This sequence joins TRBV29-1 and TRBJ2-5; 8 bases line up with TRBD1. CDR3 length equals 12 residues. The germline V gene encodes CDR1 SQVTM and CDR2 ANQGSEA. V dropped 7 bases and J dropped 4; count of bases not matched to a gene: 5. The CDR3 is CSAPGGRETQYF. In DNA, the CDR3 is TGCAGCGCCCCAGGGGGCCGAGAGACCCAGTACTTC.

The J gene is TRBJ2-1, the V gene TRBV27, with TRBD2 identical over 7 bases. J lost 7 bases, V lost 7 bases, and 10 bases had no gene match. Germline lookup yields CDR1 MNHEY and CDR2 SMNVEV (reference sequence). The CDR3 loop spans 14 amino acids. This CDR3 is CASTKAGSGNEQFF. The CDR3 DNA reads as TGTGCCAGCACCAAAGCGGGATCGGGTAATGAGCAGTTCTTC.

The genes are TRBV30 and TRBJ2-7, with D maybe TRBD1 (5 bases). Germline V gives CDR1 GTSNPN, CDR2 SVGIG (reference sequence). This CDR3 comprises 12 residues. V was trimmed by 3 bases and J by 7 bases, leaving 13 bases between them. CDR3 sequence: CAWRQIQGEQYF. CDR3 nucleotides: TGTGCCTGGAGGCAGATCCAGGGTGAGCAGTACTTC.

This rearrangement joins TRBV14 to TRBJ1-2; D might be TRBD1 (6 bases). V gave up 1 base and J gave up 14 bases, with 17 bases separating them. The CDR3 runs 13 residues. The V gene's germline CDR1 is SGHDN and CDR2 FVKESK. CDR3 region: CASSQGGRGIGTF. CDR3 in DNA: TGTGCCAGCAGCCAAGGTGGCAGGGGAATAGGAACCTTC. The variable domain in full, with the rest retrieved from reference TRBV14 and TRBJ1-2, is EAGVTQFPSHSVIEKGQTVTLRCDPISGHDNLYWYRRVMGKEIKFLLHFVKESKQDESGMPNNRFLAERTGGTYSTLKVQPAELEDSGVYFCASSQGGRGIGTFGSGTRLTVV.

This chain links TRBV27 with TRBJ1-1; D gene ambiguous. This CDR3 contains 13 residues. Between the trimmed V and J ends, which lost 5 bases and 0 bases, there was a span of 7 bases. CDR1 and CDR2 (germline): MNHEY, SMNVEV (reference sequence). CDR3 residues: CASSLQVNTEAFF. The DNA for the CDR3 is TGTGCCAGCAGTCTCCAGGTGAACACTGAAGCTTTCTTT.